The sequence of this T cell receptor (beta chain) was determined in a study of shared clonotypes between healthy human individuals. The overall study: The study used three CD4 naive, three CD4 memory, two CD8 naive and one CD8 memory plate per donor.

The test was conducted at deep level. Clones were sequenced by immunoSEQ multiplex PCR, and TCRdb holds only the in-frame ones, with some missing. The sample shows about 2,100,000 clones, about 93% of them seen only once. Naive CD8 cells comprised CD45RO-negative, CCR7-positively selected cells, excluding terminally differentiated effector memory CD45RA+ cells. Germline lookup yields CDR1 SGHRS and CDR2 YFSETQ. The CDR3 spans 17 residues. The germline V and J ends were trimmed by 3 bases and 2 bases, with 19 bases remaining between them. Sequencing was performed on naive CD8+ T cells from PBMCs. The rearrangement joins TRBV5-1 to TRBJ2-3, with a weak D call TRBD2 (6 bases). The sequence derives from a man aged 18 to 29 in good health. Some clones in this sample may be carry-over from other donors' samples. CDR3 sequence (DNA): TGCGCCAGCAGCTCCATTTTGGGTAGCGGATTCACAGATACGCAGTATTTT. Its translation is CASSSILGSGFTDTQYF.